Each of the 11 T cell receptor beta chains below was sequenced from the same sample in a study of OX40 agonist ivuxolimab in advanced cancers. This table comes from immunoSEQ multiplex PCR, and its TCRdb copy is limited to in-frame clones, with some not included. The table lists over 45,000 clones, about four fifths of them singletons. The specimen was CD4+ or CD8+ T cells sorted from blood, collected in a trial of the OX40 agonist ivuxolimab. These receptors originate from an adult with an advanced solid tumor such as melanoma, head and neck, liver or kidney cancer.

The J gene is TRBJ1-5, the V gene TRBV11-2; D remains unclear. The V end was cut by 1 base, the J end by 3 bases, with 7 bases between. The germline gives CDR1 SGHAT, CDR2 FQNNGV. The CDR3 sequence is 14 residues long. Here the CDR3 DNA reads TGTGCCAGCAGCTTAGCTGGCGACAATCAGCCCCAGCATTTT. This encodes CASSLAGDNQPQHF.

The chain combines TRBV2 with TRBJ2-1; D remains unclear. The V gene's germline CDR1 is SNHLY and CDR2 FYNNEI. The ends were cut back, 5 bases at V and 3 bases at J, with 5 bases in the middle. CDR3 length: 12 amino acids. CDR3 DNA: TGTGCCAGCAGTCGACTCTACAATGAGCAGTTCTTC. Amino acid sequence: CASSRLYNEQFF.

V gene TRBV7-3 combines with J gene TRBJ2-5; maybe TRBD2 (5 bases). Germline CDR1 and CDR2: SGHTA and FQGTGA. This CDR3 is 14 amino acids long. V was cut by 5 bases and J by 4 bases, with 14 bases left in between. In DNA form, the CDR3 reads TGTGCCAGCAGCCCGGGGTCCGGAGCAGAGACCCAGTACTTC. It is translated as CASSPGSGAETQYF.

V usage is TRBV7-3 and J usage is TRBJ2-2, with a weak D call TRBD2 (6 bases). The CDR3 is made up of 15 amino acids. In germline, CDR1 is SGHTA, CDR2 FQGTGA. Trimming removed 7 bases from V and 5 bases from J, with 17 bases in between. The CDR3 loop is CASTLSAGMTGELFF. In DNA form, the CDR3 reads TGTGCCAGCACCCTCTCGGCGGGAATGACCGGGGAGCTGTTTTTT. Supplemented by reference TRBV7-3 and TRBJ2-2, the full variable domain reads GAGVSQTPSNKVTEKGKYVELRCDPISGHTALYWYRQSLGQGPEFLIYFQGTGAADDSGLPNDRFFAVRPEGSVSTLKIQRTERGDSAVYLCASTLSAGMTGELFFGEGSRLTVL.

The chain carries TRBV7-9 and TRBJ2-5, with 14 bases lining up with TRBD2. The CDR3 is 18 amino acids. From germline, CDR1 is SEHNR and CDR2 FQNEAQ (reference sequence). V shed 1 base, J shed 4 bases, and the junction held 8 bases outside the gene matches. The DNA of the CDR3 is TGTGCCAGCAGCTTAGGACTAGCGGGAGGGCCATTGCGAGAGACCCAGTACTTC. Amino acid sequence: CASSLGLAGGPLRETQYF.

The rearrangement joins TRBV10-3 to TRBJ2-2; 10 bases are shared with TRBD2. Germline CDR1 reads ENHRY; CDR2 reads SYGVKD. This CDR3 has 17 amino acids. The ends lost 5 bases at V and 3 bases at J; junction bases unmatched: 9. CDR3 DNA sequence: TGTGCCATCAGTTACCAAGCGGGGGGGCCCCACACCGGGGAGCTGTTTTTT. Its protein is CAISYQAGGPHTGELFF.

This clone was seen a single time. The chain uses TRBV28 and TRBJ1-5, with D possibly being TRBD1 (6 bases). V was cut by 7 bases and J by 6 bases, with 19 bases left in between. Germline CDR1 reads MDHEN; CDR2 reads SYDVKM. The CDR3 is made up of 15 amino acids. The CDR3 loop reads CASNPGGQPRQPQHF. As DNA, the CDR3 is TGTGCCAGCAATCCCGGGGGACAACCCCGTCAGCCCCAGCATTTT.

The sample holds a few counts of this clone. The genes are TRBV9 and TRBJ1-6; D not resolved. The CDR3 consists of 15 residues. Germline lookup yields CDR1 SGDLS and CDR2 YYNGEE. V gave up 3 bases and J gave up 9 bases, with 16 bases separating them. This chain's CDR3 is CASSARIQGISPLHF. As DNA, the CDR3 is TGTGCCAGCAGCGCTAGGATACAAGGGATTTCACCCCTCCACTTT.

V is TRBV6-6 and J is TRBJ1-3, with 10 bases matching TRBD1. This CDR3 contains 16 residues. Per the germline V gene, CDR1 is MNHNY and CDR2 is SVGAGI (reference sequence). The V segment lost 2 bases and the J segment 2 bases; nucleotides outside the gene matches: 3. CDR3 in DNA: TGTGCCAGCAGTTACGGGACAGGGGATACTGGAAACACCATATATTTT. Its protein product is CASSYGTGDTGNTIYF.

The chain couples TRBV7-9 to TRBJ1-4; D gene unclear. Germline CDR1 is SEHNR and CDR2 is FQNEAQ (reference sequence). The CDR3 consists of 16 residues. The ends were cut back, 5 bases at V and 4 bases at J, with 17 bases in the middle. The CDR3 loop is CASSPPGDLLNEKLFF. The CDR3 coding sequence is TGTGCCAGCAGCCCCCCGGGTGACCTCCTTAATGAAAAACTGTTTTTT.

The chain uses TRBV5-7 and TRBJ2-7, with a weak D call TRBD1 (5 bases). TRBV5-7 is flagged as an ORF with uncertain function. V lost 6 bases and J 1 base, leaving 17 bases between the germline ends. CDR3 length: 15 amino acids. As DNA, the CDR3 is TGTGCCAGCACCCCCCACCGGGCAGGGTCCTACGAGCAGTACTTC. Residues: CASTPHRAGSYEQYF.